These 25 T cell receptor beta chains were all obtained from the same sample, sequenced in a study of human T cells and chemical hapten exposure. TCRdb ran MiXCR on the RACE reads and lists one entry per CDR3 protein. The table lists tens of thousands of distinct CDR3 sequences, about an eighth of them singletons, with 5.7% in the top ten. Time point described: pre-sensitization, week 0. Regarding treatment: therapeutic diphenylcyclopropenone sensitization with weekly scalp DPC. The material was whole blood, obtained in connection with sensitization to the hapten diphenylcyclopropenone (DPC). All receptors come from a woman aged 25 to 39 with alopecia areata. Some clones in this sample may be carry-over from other donors' samples.

This clonotype was seen repeatedly, ten times or more. The rearrangement uses TRBV18 and TRBJ1-4, with TRBD1 matching over 8 bases. The CDR3 totals 17 residues. The germline V gene encodes CDR1 KGHSH and CDR2 LQKENI. Germline trimming cut 0 bases from V and 7 bases from J; bases unmatched to any gene: 10. Here the CDR3 reads CASSPPGQGALSEKLFF. CDR3 in DNA: TGTGCCAGCTCACCACCCGGGCAGGGGGCCCTTTCTGAAAAACTGTTTTTT.

This clonotype has only one observation. The chain recombines TRBV5-1 with TRBJ2-7, with TRBD1 identical over 11 bases. V was pared by 4 bases and J by 6 bases, with 9 bases of the junction left unmatched. Germline V lookup: CDR1 SGHRS, CDR2 YFSETQ. The CDR3 has 15 amino acids. Here the CDR3 reads CASSPRTGGQVEQYF. CDR3 DNA sequence: TGCGCCAGCAGCCCCCGGACAGGGGGCCAGGTCGAGCAGTACTTC.

The chain carries TRBV29-1 and TRBJ2-1; D remains unclear. The CDR3 spans 13 residues. Trimming pared 4 bases from V and 2 bases from J, leaving 9 bases between. The V gene's germline CDR1 is SQVTM and CDR2 ANQGSEA. CDR3 bases: TGCAGCGTTGCTGGCGGTACCTACAATGAGCAGTTCTTC. Translated: CSVAGGTYNEQFF.

This clonotype has just a few counts. This chain uses TRBV7-2 with TRBJ2-1; the match to TRBD2 covers 9 bases. V lost 3 bases to trimming and J lost 9 bases; unmatched junction nucleotides: 6. The CDR3 sequence is 14 residues long. Germline values: CDR1 SGHTA, CDR2 FQGNSA. The CDR3 reads CASSFGGRATEQFF. CDR3 nucleotides: TGTGCCAGCAGCTTTGGCGGGAGGGCCACTGAGCAGTTCTTC.

The chain employs TRBV6-1 and TRBJ1-5; D unclear. In germline, CDR1 is MNHNS, CDR2 SASEGT. The CDR3 loop spans 16 amino acids. Trimming removed 7 bases at V and 3 bases at J, with 19 bases between. CDR3 protein: CASKAGSWADNQPQHF. The CDR3 region has the DNA TGTGCCAGCAAAGCGGGTAGTTGGGCAGACAATCAGCCCCAGCATTTT.

This clonotype has at least ten counts. The chain has TRBV5-5 and TRBJ2-5; weak D call: TRBD2 (6 bases). Trimming shortened V by 4 bases and J by 7 bases, and 17 bases separated the two germline ends. Germline loops: CDR1 SGHKS, CDR2 YYEKEE (reference sequence). The CDR3 has 14 residues. The CDR3 spells CASSQGPPGGTQYF. CDR3 bases: TGTGCCAGCAGCCAAGGGCCGCCCGGGGGGACCCAGTACTTC.

This clonotype has just a few counts. The CDR3 is CASSPDSASLKAFF. CDR3 DNA: TGCGCCAGCAGCCCTGATTCTGCCTCCCTCAAAGCTTTCTTT. This chain joins TRBV5-1 and TRBJ1-1; D is undetermined. CDR1 is SGHRS and CDR2 is YFSETQ in the germline V gene. The CDR3 length is 14 residues. The V end lost 4 bases, the J end lost 9 bases, and 19 bases lay between the germline ends.

V usage is TRBV12-3 or TRBV12-4 and J usage is TRBJ2-2; D may be TRBD1 (7 bases). This CDR3 is built from 15 residues. V lost 9 bases, J lost 6 bases, and 20 bases lay in between. CDR3: CASYAGRGVPGELFF. The CDR3, as DNA: TGTGCCAGTTATGCGGGCAGGGGGGTCCCCGGGGAGCTGTTTTTT.

The chain carries TRBV19 and TRBJ2-3, with D unclear. Germline V lookup: CDR1 LNHDA, CDR2 SQIVND (reference sequence). Trimming took 3 bases from V and 0 from J, leaving 10 bases between them. The CDR3 has 15 residues. The CDR3 bases are TGTGCCAGTAGTATCCGTGAGGCTAGCACAGATACGCAGTATTTT. Protein: CASSIREASTDTQYF.

This clonotype was counted between two and nine times. The chain uses TRBV13 and TRBJ2-1; unclear D gene. V was trimmed by 4 bases and J by 7 bases, leaving 14 bases between them. CDR1 and CDR2 from the germline V gene are PRHDT and FYEKMQ (reference sequence). The CDR3 runs 14 residues. In DNA form, the CDR3 reads TGTGCCAGCAGCTACACCGGCCGGACGAATGAGCAGTTCTTC. It codes for CASSYTGRTNEQFF.

There are many counts of this clonotype. The V call is TRBV6-2 or TRBV6-3, the J call TRBJ2-1, with D uncertain. The CDR3 length is 17 residues. The germline gives CDR1 MNHEY, CDR2 SVGEGT. V was clipped by 4 bases and J by 9 bases, with 25 bases between them. The CDR3: CASSWFRSGTGLGEQFF. CDR3 DNA: TGTGCCAGCAGTTGGTTTAGGTCGGGTACCGGCTTAGGTGAGCAGTTCTTC.

The V call is TRBV29-1, the J call TRBJ2-7; 10 bases align to TRBD1. This CDR3 has 12 residues. Germline V gene lookup returns CDR1 SQVTM and CDR2 ANQGSEA. After removal of 5 bases from V and 5 bases from J, the junction contained 3 bases not matched to a gene. CDR3 sequence reads: CSVTGQGHEQYF. CDR3 DNA sequence: TGCAGCGTTACGGGACAGGGGCACGAGCAGTACTTC.

This chain connects TRBV18 to TRBJ2-1; D not certain. CDR1 is KGHSH, CDR2 LQKENI, per germline. The CDR3 is 12 amino acids. The germline V and J ends were trimmed by 2 bases and 7 bases, with 6 bases remaining between them. The CDR3 loop reads CASSPGKNEQFF. In DNA form, the CDR3 reads TGTGCCAGCTCACCAGGAAAGAATGAGCAGTTCTTC.

This clonotype was seen repeatedly, ten times or more. The chain carries TRBV29-1 and TRBJ2-2; 7 bases fit TRBD2. In germline, CDR1 is SQVTM, CDR2 ANQGSEA. After removal of 7 bases from V and 3 bases from J, the junction contained 5 bases not matched to a gene. This CDR3 has 13 residues. CDR3 residues: CSGIAGDTGELFF. The CDR3 bases are TGCAGCGGAATCGCGGGAGACACCGGGGAGCTGTTTTTT.

V and J are TRBV18 and TRBJ1-5; D is ambiguous. This CDR3 region has 14 residues. Trimming stripped 3 bases from V and 2 bases from J, with 8 bases between. In germline, CDR1 is KGHSH, CDR2 LQKENI. CDR3: CASSPKYGNQPQHF. The CDR3 coding sequence is TGTGCCAGCTCACCTAAGTATGGCAATCAGCCCCAGCATTTT.

This clonotype was counted only a few times. The chain combines TRBV3-1 with TRBJ2-5; the D is unclear. V lost 1 base to trimming and J lost 3 bases, with 9 bases between them. Germline V CDR1 and CDR2: LGHDT, YNNKEL (reference sequence). The CDR3 runs to 14 residues. Here the CDR3 DNA reads TGTGCCAGCAGCCAAGTTAGCCAGAAAGAGACCCAGTACTTC. Its protein product is CASSQVSQKETQYF.

The table lists this clonotype with many counts. The chain combines TRBV6-2 or TRBV6-3 with TRBJ1-5; TRBD1 is a possible D gene (5 bases). V was pared by 6 bases and J by 5 bases, with 17 bases between. The germline V gene has CDR1 MNHEY and CDR2 SVGEGT. This CDR3 spans 15 amino acids. The CDR3 here is CASRDVGARDQPQHF. The CDR3 nucleotides read TGTGCCAGCAGGGATGTAGGGGCCAGGGATCAGCCCCAGCATTTT.

The chain is built from TRBV2 and TRBJ2-3; 8 nucleotides line up with TRBD1. The CDR3 runs 17 residues. Per the germline V gene, CDR1 is SNHLY and CDR2 is FYNNEI. V was clipped by 3 bases and J by 3 bases; unmatched bases: 11. The CDR3 protein is CASSEIGTGPGTDTQYF. CDR3 DNA sequence: TGTGCCAGCAGTGAGATCGGGACAGGCCCGGGGACAGATACGCAGTATTTT.

The chain uses TRBV14 and TRBJ2-1; TRBD2 aligns across 7 bases. The germline V gene encodes CDR1 SGHDN and CDR2 FVKESK. Losses at the gene ends were 8 bases for V and 0 bases for J; bases not matched to a gene: 7. The CDR3 covers 15 residues. CDR3 in DNA: TGTGCCAGCGAGTCCGGGAGGAACTCCTACAATGAGCAGTTCTTC. The encoded protein is CASESGRNSYNEQFF.

The chain couples TRBV29-1 to TRBJ2-1, with D tentatively TRBD1 or TRBD2 (5 bases each). CDR3 length: 13 amino acids. The ends were cut back, 7 bases at V and 8 bases at J, with 18 bases in the middle. The germline V gene has CDR1 SQVTM and CDR2 ANQGSEA. The CDR3: CSALTPSGHEQFF. CDR3 bases: TGCAGCGCTCTGACTCCGTCGGGGCATGAGCAGTTCTTC.

In this sample, this clonotype turned up many times. This chain links TRBV19 with TRBJ2-3, with 7 bases matching TRBD2. This CDR3 comprises 15 residues. V lost 7 bases, J lost 4 bases, and 11 bases stayed unmatched. Germline V gene lookup returns CDR1 LNHDA and CDR2 SQIVND (reference sequence). The CDR3 loop is CASTVGRTRSDTQYF. The CDR3 nucleotides are TGTGCCAGTACTGTTGGGAGGACTAGGTCAGATACGCAGTATTTT. Complete variable domain (other parts from reference TRBV19 and TRBJ2-3): DGGITQSPKYLFRKEGQNVTLSCEQNLNHDAMYWYRQDPGQGLRLIYYSQIVNDFQKGDIAEGYSVSREKKESFPLTVTSAQKNPTAFYLCASTVGRTRSDTQYFGPGTRLTVL.

The sample holds many counts of this clonotype. The chain links TRBV3-1 to TRBJ1-1; D might be TRBD1 (5 bases). In germline, CDR1 is LGHDT, CDR2 YNNKEL (reference sequence). Between the trimmed V and J ends, which lost 0 bases and 7 bases, there was a span of 12 bases. This CDR3 is 14 amino acids long. CDR3 in DNA: TGTGCCAGCAGCCAAGATGATTCGGGGGATGAAGCTTTCTTT. Residues: CASSQDDSGDEAFF.

This chain's CDR3 is CAWTQKSVAFF. In nucleotides, the CDR3 is TGTGCCTGGACCCAGAAGTCGGTGGCTTTCTTT. The V and J genes are TRBV30 and TRBJ1-1; D is unresolved. The CDR3 extends over 11 amino acids. The V gene lost 4 bases and the J gene lost 11 bases, with 14 bases spanning the gap. The germline V gene has CDR1 GTSNPN and CDR2 SVGIG (reference sequence).

This clonotype was observed many times. In nucleotides, the CDR3 is TGCAGTGGGATCCTCCGACAGAGTTCCTACGAGCAGTACTTC. Residues: CSGILRQSSYEQYF. The chain uses TRBV20-1 and TRBJ2-7, with D perhaps matching TRBD1 (5 bases). This CDR3 has 14 amino acids. The germline V gene encodes CDR1 DFQATT and CDR2 SNEGSKA (reference sequence). V was cut by 7 bases and J by 1 base, with 17 bases left in between.

Only a few counts were recorded for this clonotype. The chain is built from TRBV28 and TRBJ1-2; no reliable D call. Trimming removed 3 bases at V and 4 bases at J, with 12 bases between. CDR1 and CDR2 from the germline V gene are MDHEN and SYDVKM. This CDR3 comprises 14 residues. The CDR3 loop reads CASSFSGLSYGYTF. Here the CDR3 DNA reads TGTGCCAGCAGTTTTAGCGGCCTGTCCTATGGCTACACCTTC.